The rows below give T cell receptor beta chains drawn from one sample of a study of shared clonotypes between healthy human individuals. The protocol was immunoSEQ multiplex PCR, while the TCRdb copy is restricted to in-frame clones and leaves out a portion. This table has roughly 890,000 clones, about 92% appearing once. Material: naive CD8+ T cells sorted from blood. The receptors were gathered from a man aged 25-45 years in good health. Both conserved end residues are trimmed from each CDR3. A D gene is named only where the DNA matches it firmly.

d_gene,v_gene,j_gene,CDR3aa
TRBD1,TRBV7-9,TRBJ2-3,ASSSSQGVFTDTQY
-,TRBV27,TRBJ2-7,ASSLRRASFGEQY
-,TRBV5-8,TRBJ1-4,ASSLGSGDEKLF
-,TRBV15,TRBJ2-7,ATSRDKTSRYYEQY
TRBD1,TRBV5-6,TRBJ2-7,ASSYGTGALGQY
-,TRBV2,TRBJ2-1,ATYGGTDEQF
TRBD1,TRBV29-1,TRBJ1-2,SVPGTGLVYRGYT
TRBD1,TRBV9,TRBJ2-5,ASSPDRARQETQY
-,TRBV29-1,TRBJ2-7,SVERGRGGIYEQY
TRBD1,TRBV27,TRBJ2-1,ASSNFGTGPYNEQF
TRBD2,TRBV6-5,TRBJ2-5,ASSYSTSLRETQY
TRBD1,TRBV29-1,TRBJ2-2,SVEDPGTANTGELF
-,TRBV27,TRBJ2-1,ASSLSSRNEQF
TRBD1,TRBV10-3,TRBJ1-2,ATQNRGPLANYGYT
-,TRBV9,TRBJ2-5,ASSVEGGQETQY
TRBD1,TRBV27,TRBJ2-7,ASSQGQRNFYEQY
TRBD2,TRBV6-1,TRBJ2-5,ASRGLAGGETQY
TRBD1,TRBV5-6,TRBJ1-2,ASSLGTGPVGGYT
-,TRBV5-6,TRBJ2-7,ASRGRMAADRYEQY
TRBD1,TRBV29-1,TRBJ2-1,SVEDTTGGL
TRBD1,TRBV27,TRBJ2-1,ASSWTGGHEQF
TRBD2,TRBV27,TRBJ2-7,ASVPGGSRYEQY
TRBD1,TRBV30,TRBJ1-5,AWSFRGQGAEGPQH
-,TRBV5-4,TRBJ2-3,ASSLPGATPDTQY
-,TRBV11-2,TRBJ2-2,ASSFGPNTGELF
-,TRBV4-1,TRBJ2-1,ASLGFNNEQF
TRBD2,TRBV9,TRBJ2-7,ASSVVAGATYEQY
-,TRBV19,TRBJ2-1,ASSIPQPSYNEQF
TRBD1,TRBV5-5,TRBJ2-7,ASSPQGVGYEQY
-,TRBV7-2,TRBJ2-1,ASSRGGSYNEQF
TRBD2,TRBV5-1,TRBJ2-5,ASSLPGTSDLAETQY
-,TRBV7-6,TRBJ2-7,ASGIGGQIGSYEQY
TRBD2,TRBV27,TRBJ2-1,ASSGTIFGRASYNEQF
TRBD1,TRBV19,TRBJ2-7,ASSILPGGSYEQY
TRBD2,TRBV20-1,TRBJ2-1,SARSGGEQF
TRBD2,TRBV19,TRBJ2-5,ASSKTSVETQY
-,TRBV9,TRBJ2-4,ASSSGVFQY
-,TRBV4-3,TRBJ2-7,ASSTSVTLGEQY
-,TRBV6-6,TRBJ1-1,ASTGSRTEAF
TRBD1,TRBV7-9,TRBJ2-7,ASSVYPGQGAYEQY
TRBD1,TRBV27,TRBJ2-3,ASSSGTGRRDTQY
-,TRBV11-2,TRBJ2-3,ASSLTDRYLPDTQY
-,TRBV7-9,TRBJ2-1,ASSLPDYSEGNEQF
TRBD1,TRBV27,TRBJ2-7,ASSLTWTGTYEQY
-,TRBV5-6,TRBJ2-1,ASSLLAGEWSYNEQF